A selection of T cell receptor beta chains follows, all from one sample in a study of blood T cell repertoires in COVID-19. Clones were read by immunoSEQ multiplex PCR, and TCRdb kept only the in-frame ones, dropping some. The sample holds under 250,000 clones, 70% to 85% seen once. The specimen was PBMCs or T cells enriched from blood (not recorded which). Receptors originate from a woman in her sixties who had recovered from COVID-19. Each CDR3 is given with its conserved first and last residue. A D gene is named only where the DNA matches it firmly. Clone size is given for some rows only: seen once, a few or many times, or a class if the clone is expanded.

v_gene	len	d_gene	abundance	j_gene	CDR3aa	CDR3nt
TRBV18	16	TRBD1	NA	TRBJ2-2	CASSPREGATHGELFF	TGTGCCAGCTCACCCCGAGAGGGGGCAACTCACGGGGAGCTGTTTTTT
TRBV11-2	14	TRBD1	NA	TRBJ2-7	CASSLGQGEPEQYF	TGTGCCAGCAGCCTAGGACAGGGAGAACCCGAGCAGTACTTC
TRBV6-5	13	NA	once	TRBJ1-2	CASGQGGFYGYTF	TGTGCCAGCGGGCAGGGAGGTTTCTATGGCTACACCTTC
TRBV5-8	16	NA	NA	TRBJ2-7	CASSLVQAPSSYEQYF	TGTGCCAGCAGCTTGGTTCAGGCGCCGAGCTCCTACGAGCAGTACTTC
TRBV10-3	15	TRBD1	once	TRBJ1-4	CAISDRDRAYEKLFF	TGTGCCATCAGTGACCGGGACAGGGCCTATGAAAAACTGTTTTTT
TRBV10-3	13	TRBD1	NA	TRBJ1-5	CVTRDRDNQPQHF	TGTGTCACCCGGGACAGGGACAATCAGCCCCAGCATTTT
TRBV7-2	16	TRBD2	NA	TRBJ2-3	CASSLGTSGITDTQYF	TGTGCCAGCAGCTTGGGAACTAGCGGTATCACAGATACGCAGTATTTT
TRBV6-1	15	NA	NA	TRBJ2-1	CASSPPGTGYNEQFF	TGTGCCAGCAGTCCCCCCGGGACTGGCTACAATGAGCAGTTCTTC
TRBV19	16	NA	once	TRBJ1-4	CASSPYSGTTNEKLFF	TGTGCCAGTAGTCCCTACTCAGGGACAACTAATGAAAAACTGTTTTTT
TRBV5-1	13	NA	few	TRBJ1-5	CASREGQNQPQHF	TGCGCCAGCAGGGAAGGACAGAATCAGCCCCAGCATTTT
TRBV18	17	TRBD1	NA	TRBJ1-2	CASSPWPEGAGNYGYTF	TGTGCCAGCTCACCATGGCCTGAGGGGGCCGGAAACTATGGCTACACCTTC
TRBV11-2	13	NA	NA	TRBJ2-4	CASSSTDRNIQYF	TGTGCCAGCAGCTCTACGGACAGAAACATTCAGTACTTC
TRBV5-1	15	NA	NA	TRBJ2-5	CASSLAGTDQETQYF	TGCGCCAGCAGCTTGGCCGGTACAGATCAAGAGACCCAGTACTTC
TRBV14	15	TRBD1	few	TRBJ1-2	CASSQDPTGPRGYTF	TGTGCCAGCAGCCAAGACCCGACAGGGCCAAGGGGCTACACCTTC
TRBV7-9	14	TRBD1	NA	TRBJ1-4	CASSLGQGREKLFF	TGTGCCAGCAGCTTGGGACAGGGAAGGGAAAAACTGTTTTTT
TRBV30	14	NA	NA	TRBJ1-1	CAWSVLGGSTEAFF	TGTGCCTGGAGTGTCCTGGGAGGGAGCACTGAAGCTTTCTTT
TRBV18	13	NA	NA	TRBJ1-1	CASSAGASTEAFF	TGTGCCAGCTCAGCAGGGGCCAGCACTGAAGCTTTCTTT
TRBV13	13	TRBD1	NA	TRBJ2-7	CASSFGQGGEQYF	TGTGCCAGCAGTTTCGGACAGGGAGGCGAGCAGTACTTC
TRBV7-2	16	TRBD1	NA	TRBJ2-2	CASSKGQGARTGELFF	TGTGCCAGCAGTAAAGGACAGGGGGCGCGAACCGGGGAGCTGTTTTTT
TRBV11-1	15	NA	NA	TRBJ2-7	CASSDDRDRSYEQYF	TGTGCCAGCAGTGACGACAGAGATCGGTCCTACGAGCAGTACTTC
TRBV3-1/TRBV3-2	17	NA	NA	TRBJ2-1	CASSLLGGGRAHNEQFF	TGTGCCAGCAGCCTCCTTGGCGGGGGCAGGGCTCACAATGAGCAGTTCTTC
TRBV6-1	16	NA	NA	TRBJ2-5	CASSDWGGAQQETQYF	TGTGCCAGCAGTGACTGGGGGGGGGCTCAGCAAGAGACCCAGTACTTC
TRBV16	13	TRBD1	NA	TRBJ1-5	CASRPTGYQPQHF	TGTGCCAGCCGGCCGACAGGGTACCAGCCCCAGCATTTT
TRBV19	12	TRBD1	NA	TRBJ1-2	CASGDRNGGYTF	TGTGCCAGTGGGGACAGGAATGGCGGCTACACCTTC
TRBV10-3	13	TRBD1	NA	TRBJ1-4	CAIRGQGGEKLFF	TGTGCCATCAGGGGACAGGGGGGTGAAAAACTGTTTTTT
TRBV20-1	11	NA	NA	TRBJ1-2	CSARQENGYTF	TGCAGTGCTAGACAGGAAAATGGCTACACCTTC
TRBV4-1	16	NA	NA	TRBJ1-1	CASSSRTGFTNTEAFF	TGCGCCAGCAGCTCAAGAACAGGGTTTACGAACACTGAAGCTTTCTTT
TRBV5-1	13	NA	NA	TRBJ2-5	CASSTTRGETQYF	TGCGCCAGCAGCACGACACGAGGGGAGACCCAGTACTTC
TRBV3-1/TRBV3-2	16	TRBD2	NA	TRBJ2-7	CASSNLLAGVSYEQYF	TGTGCCAGCAGCAACCTACTAGCGGGAGTCTCCTACGAGCAGTACTTC
TRBV5-1	14	NA	few	TRBJ1-4	CASSLGDGGAKLFF	TGCGCCAGCAGCTTGGGAGACGGTGGGGCAAAACTGTTTTTT
TRBV11-2	18	TRBD2	NA	TRBJ2-5	CASSLRGLAGAVQETQYF	TGTGCCAGCAGCTTACGGGGGCTAGCGGGGGCCGTCCAAGAGACCCAGTACTTC
TRBV11-2	16	TRBD2	many	TRBJ2-1	CASSPRGGRHYNEQFF	TGTGCCAGCAGCCCGAGGGGCGGGAGGCATTACAATGAGCAGTTCTTC
TRBV5-6	15	TRBD1	NA	TRBJ2-7	CASSTGTGWNYEQYF	TGTGCCAGCAGCACCGGGACAGGGTGGAACTACGAGCAGTACTTC
TRBV28	15	TRBD1	NA	TRBJ1-4	CASSPRGDRDEKLFF	TGTGCCAGCAGTCCGAGAGGGGACAGGGATGAAAAACTGTTTTTT
TRBV20-1	14	NA	NA	TRBJ2-3	CSASLSGGRDTQYF	TGCAGTGCTAGTTTGTCTGGAGGCAGAGATACGCAGTATTTT
TRBV18	13	NA	NA	TRBJ1-1	CASSPVQNTEAFF	TGTGCCAGCTCACCAGTCCAGAACACTGAAGCTTTCTTT
TRBV11-1	15	TRBD1	NA	TRBJ1-6	CASSLFGTENSPLHF	TGTGCCAGCAGCTTGTTCGGGACAGAGAATTCACCCCTCCACTTT
TRBV5-1	15	TRBD2	few	TRBJ2-2	CASSSRREVTGELFF	TGCGCCAGCAGCTCGAGACGGGAGGTTACCGGGGAGCTGTTTTTT
TRBV2	14	TRBD1	NA	TRBJ2-7	CASSERQGPYEQYF	TGTGCCAGCAGTGAAAGACAGGGTCCCTACGAGCAGTACTTC
TRBV23-1	13	NA	NA	TRBJ1-6	CASSQREDSPLHF	TGCGCCAGCAGTCAGCGAGAGGATTCACCCCTCCACTTT
TRBV18	15	TRBD1	few	TRBJ2-7	CASSAGHRGTYEQYF	TGTGCCAGCTCTGCAGGGCACAGGGGTACCTACGAGCAGTACTTC
TRBV4-2	16	NA	NA	TRBJ2-5	CASSQVRGYHEETQYF	TGTGCCAGCAGCCAAGTTCGGGGATATCACGAAGAGACCCAGTACTTC
TRBV7-6	12	NA	NA	TRBJ2-2	CAGGRGTGELFF	TGTGCCGGCGGTAGGGGCACCGGGGAGCTGTTTTTT
TRBV5-1	13	NA	once	TRBJ1-5	CASSFSPGEAQHF	TGCGCCAGCAGCTTCAGTCCAGGGGAAGCCCAGCATTTT
TRBV29-1	13	NA	NA	TRBJ2-1	CSVEQGSYNEQFF	TGCAGCGTTGAACAGGGGTCCTACAATGAGCAGTTCTTC
TRBV12-3/TRBV12-4	13	NA	NA	TRBJ1-3	CASRPTGPNTIYF	TGTGCCAGCAGACCTACAGGGCCAAACACCATATATTTT
TRBV4-2	12	NA	NA	TRBJ1-3	CASSSTENTIYF	TGTGCCAGCAGCTCTACAGAAAACACCATATATTTT
TRBV5-4	13	TRBD2	NA	TRBJ2-3	CASSLNQAGTQYF	TGTGCCAGCAGCTTGAATCAAGCGGGGACGCAGTATTTT
TRBV25-1	14	NA	NA	TRBJ2-5	CASRGNPYQETQYF	TGTGCCAGCAGGGGCAACCCGTACCAAGAGACCCAGTACTTC
TRBV7-8	14	NA	few	TRBJ1-2	CASSNWAANYGYTF	TGTGCCAGCAGCAATTGGGCTGCTAACTATGGCTACACCTTC
TRBV10-2	13	NA	NA	TRBJ2-3	CAILDYSTDTQYF	TGCGCCATCCTGGACTACAGCACAGATACGCAGTATTTT